This TCR beta chain was obtained from a study of shared clonotypes between healthy human individuals. Study observations and caveats: Generation of non-shared clonotypes was less probable than generation of clonotypes shared by all four donors.

The protocol was immunoSEQ multiplex PCR, while the TCRdb copy is restricted to in-frame clones and leaves out a portion. Of roughly 1,000,000 clones in the sample, around three quarters are singletons; the top ten hold more than 0.55%. The donors, healthy adults who were HIV-negative, had experienced no recent acute infections or vaccinations. Both subsets, CD45RA+ naive and CD45RA-negative memory, were split from the CD4+ cells. A word on this clone: The antigen is unknown.

This CDR3 contains 15 residues. V shed 2 bases and J shed 3 bases, with 14 bases lying between them. From germline, CDR1 is LNHNV and CDR2 YYDKDF (reference sequence). The chain has TRBV15 and TRBJ2-7; maybe TRBD1 (5 bases). The clonotype comes from a man younger than 35 in good health. Some clones in this sample may be carry-over from other donors' samples. What was sequenced was memory CD4+ T cells from PBMCs. Described subset: CD45RA-negative fraction. CDR3 protein: CATSRPDRGRYEQYF. The CDR3 DNA sequence: TGTGCCACCAGCAGACCCGACAGAGGACGCTACGAGCAGTACTTC.